Listed here are 18 T cell receptor beta chains from one sample, sequenced in a study of PD-1 blockade in classical Hodgkin lymphoma. Sequenced by immunoSEQ multiplex PCR; TCRdb stores in-frame clones only, minus some. The sample consists of fewer than 25,000 clones, 80% of them appearing once. Every patient was affected by relapse after autologous stem cell transplantation, while exposure to brentuximab vedotin was not uniform. The sample in question was peripheral blood mononuclear cells (PBMCs), obtained at baseline. The source is a human donor with classical Hodgkin lymphoma.

The J gene is TRBJ2-7, the V gene TRBV6-5; no clear D gene. In germline, CDR1 is MNHEY, CDR2 SVGAGI. V lost 0 bases and J lost 4, with 7 bases in between. CDR3 length equals 13 residues. This chain's CDR3 is CASSYSSVYEQYF. Written as DNA, the CDR3 is TGTGCCAGCAGTTACTCGTCGGTGTACGAGCAGTACTTC.

The chain uses TRBV27 and TRBJ2-2; TRBD2 agrees at 7 bases. This CDR3 is 15 amino acids long. V lost 3 bases to trimming and J lost 0 bases; unmatched junction nucleotides: 1. Germline values: CDR1 MNHEY, CDR2 SMNVEV (reference sequence). CDR3 nucleotides: TGTGCCAGCAGTTTGGGGGGGGCGAACACCGGGGAGCTGTTTTTT. Protein product: CASSLGGANTGELFF.

The rearrangement uses TRBV11-2 and TRBJ2-2; D uncertain. The CDR3 has 15 residues. The V and J ends lost 1 base and 3 bases respectively, with 9 bases between them. The germline V gene encodes CDR1 SGHAT and CDR2 FQNNGV. CDR3 bases: TGTGCCAGCAGCTTAGCGAGCGTTGACACCGGGGAGCTGTTTTTT. Translating gives CASSLASVDTGELFF.

The CDR3 reads CARSQRTAWKDTQYF. CDR3 nucleotide sequence: TGTGCCAGAAGCCAGAGGACAGCGTGGAAAGATACGCAGTATTTT. The gene calls are TRBV5-3 and TRBJ2-3; D may be TRBD1 (6 bases). TRBV5-3 is marked as an open reading frame, function uncertain. This CDR3 spans 15 amino acids. V was pared by 4 bases and J by 5 bases, with 17 bases between.

The chain recombines TRBV6-5 with TRBJ1-1, with 10 bases matching TRBD1. V lost 2 bases and J lost 3; bases outside the gene matches: 3. The CDR3 length is 15 residues. In germline, CDR1 is MNHEY, CDR2 SVGAGI. The CDR3 spells CASSYGGQGHTEAFF. For the CDR3, the DNA is TGTGCCAGCAGTTACGGGGGACAGGGGCACACTGAAGCTTTCTTT.

V is TRBV7-2 and J is TRBJ2-5; D call uncertain. The CDR3 runs to 13 residues. Germline V gene lookup returns CDR1 SGHTA and CDR2 FQGNSA. V was cut by 1 base and J by 1 base, with 4 bases left in between. CDR3 nucleotides: TGTGCCAGCAGCTTAGTCGCCCAAGAGACCCAGTACTTC. Its translation is CASSLVAQETQYF.

The CDR3 region has the DNA TGTGCCAGCAGCTTAGCGGGACAGGGGGTTTACGAGCAGTACTTC. Its translation: CASSLAGQGVYEQYF. J is TRBJ2-7 and V is TRBV7-2; the match to TRBD1 covers 11 bases. There are 15 residues in the CDR3. The junction had 2 bases not matched to a gene; V was cut back by 0 bases and J by 4 bases. Per germline, CDR1 SGHTA and CDR2 FQGNSA.

The V and J genes are TRBV6-1 and TRBJ2-7; the D call may be TRBD1 or TRBD2 (5 bases each). CDR1 MNHNS and CDR2 SASEGT come from the germline V gene. The germline V and J ends were trimmed by 4 bases and 2 bases, with 18 bases remaining between them. This CDR3 spans 16 amino acids. The chain's CDR3 is CASSAVGTLITYEQYF. The CDR3 nucleotides read TGTGCCAGCAGTGCGGTGGGGACGCTTATTACCTACGAGCAGTACTTC.

CDR3 residues: CASSGYRSPGTGELFF. The CDR3 bases are TGTGCCAGCAGTGGCTACCGTTCCCCGGGCACCGGGGAGCTGTTTTTT. The chain couples TRBV6-1 to TRBJ2-2; D remains ambiguous. In germline, CDR1 is MNHNS, CDR2 SASEGT. The CDR3 is 16 amino acids. Trimming took off 4 bases at V and 4 bases at J, with 16 bases between the two ends.

J is TRBJ2-2 and V is TRBV11-3; 9 bases line up with TRBD2. Germline assignment: CDR1 SGHNT and CDR2 YENEEA. Unmatched junction bases numbered 7, after V lost 8 bases and J lost 3 bases. The CDR3 runs 15 residues. As DNA, the CDR3 is TGTGCCAGCGCCGCGGGGGGGCAGGACACCGGGGAGCTGTTTTTT. Amino acid sequence: CASAAGGQDTGELFF.

V is TRBV2 and J is TRBJ2-7; D is perhaps TRBD1 (5 bases). CDR1 and CDR2 (germline): SNHLY, FYNNEI. There are 15 residues in the CDR3. Deletions cut 6 bases from V and 0 bases from J, with 15 bases between. CDR3 sequence reads: CASSRTSISSYEQYF. In nucleotides, the CDR3 is TGTGCCAGCAGCAGGACATCCATTAGCTCCTACGAGCAGTACTTC.

The genes are TRBV9 and TRBJ2-5, with 9 nucleotides matching TRBD2. The last part of the DNA fits TRBJ2-7 better; the J call may be wrong. CDR3 length: 15 amino acids. CDR1 and CDR2 from the germline V gene are SGDLS and YYNGEE. CDR3 protein: CASSVGLAGYYEQYF. CDR3 bases: TGTGCCAGCAGCGTAGGGCTAGCGGGGTACTACGAGCAGTACTTC.

This rearrangement joins TRBV2 to TRBJ2-7, with D perhaps matching TRBD1 (6 bases). V lost 5 bases, J lost 7 bases, and 12 bases lay in between. CDR1 and CDR2 (germline): SNHLY, FYNNEI. This CDR3 has 12 residues. CDR3 protein: CASSYRVPEQYF. The CDR3 DNA reads as TGTGCCAGCAGTTACAGGGTTCCGGAGCAGTACTTC.

The genes are TRBV6-5 and TRBJ1-2; 8 bases fit TRBD1. Germline V gives CDR1 MNHEY, CDR2 SVGAGI. This CDR3 contains 13 residues. The junction had 0 bases not matched to a gene; V was cut back by 0 bases and J by 6 bases. The CDR3 protein is CASSYSTGDGYTF. The CDR3 bases are TGTGCCAGCAGTTACTCGACAGGGGATGGCTACACCTTC.

This chain links TRBV6-5 with TRBJ2-3; 14 nucleotides match TRBD2. The CDR3 length is 16 residues. After removal of 4 bases from V and 6 bases from J, the junction contained 6 bases not matched to a gene. Per the germline V gene, CDR1 is MNHEY and CDR2 is SVGAGI. DNA for the CDR3: TGTGCCAGCAGTTTGGGACTAGCGGGGGTTGAGGATACGCAGTATTTT. Translating it yields CASSLGLAGVEDTQYF.

The chain is built from TRBV7-8 and TRBJ2-7; D may be TRBD2 (6 bases). CDR1 is SGHVS, CDR2 FQNEAQ, per germline. V was cut by 1 base and J by 1 base, with 8 bases left in between. The CDR3 extends over 14 amino acids. In DNA form, the CDR3 reads TGTGCCAGCAGCTTAGTACGGGAGTCCTACGAGCAGTACTTC. Translation gives CASSLVRESYEQYF. Full variable domain (missing parts from reference TRBV7-8 and TRBJ2-7): GAGVSQSPRYKVAKRGQDVALRCDPISGHVSLFWYQQALGQGPEFLTYFQNEAQLDKSGLPSDRFFAERPEGSVSTLKIQRTQQEDSAVYLCASSLVRESYEQYFGPGTRLTVT.

The genes are TRBV7-6 and TRBJ2-5, with 7 bases aligning to TRBD1. Germline CDR1 is SGHVS and CDR2 is FNYEAQ. The trim removed 6 bases at V and 4 bases at J, leaving 5 bases unmatched. The CDR3 consists of 13 residues. CDR3 sequence (DNA): TGTGCCAGCAGGGGACAGATCAGAGAGACCCAGTACTTC. This encodes CASRGQIRETQYF. Supplemented by reference TRBV7-6 and TRBJ2-5, the full variable domain reads GAGVSQSPRYKVTKRGQDVALRCDPISGHVSLYWYRQALGQGPEFLTYFNYEAQQDKSGLPNDRFSAERPEGSISTLTIQRTEQRDSAMYRCASRGQIRETQYFGPGTRLLVL.

The V call is TRBV28, the J call TRBJ1-5; D perhaps matches TRBD1 (5 bases). V was shortened by 3 bases and J by 7 bases, with 13 bases between the two germline ends. Germline lookup yields CDR1 MDHEN and CDR2 SYDVKM. CDR3 length: 14 amino acids. CDR3 in amino acids: CASSFGQGSQPQHF. The CDR3 bases are TGTGCCAGCAGTTTCGGGCAGGGCTCACAGCCCCAGCATTTT.